Listed below are T cell receptor beta chains from one sample, sequenced in a study of OX40 agonist ivuxolimab in advanced cancers. Profiling relied on immunoSEQ multiplex PCR, and the TCRdb table lists in-frame clones only, not all of them. The sample carries some 100,000 clones, about nine tenths recorded once. Sequenced here: CD4+ or CD8+ T cells sorted from blood, sampled in a trial of the OX40 agonist ivuxolimab. Receptor source: an adult with an advanced solid tumor such as melanoma, head and neck, liver or kidney cancer. The CDR3 runs from the conserved cysteine through the conserved F or W. A D gene is named only where the DNA matches it firmly. Clone sizes are given selectively: once, few, many, or a class where the clone is expanded.

d_call clone_size j_call v_call cdr3_aa cdr3_nt
- - TRBJ2-5 TRBV5-1 CASSLATAQETQYF TGCGCCAGCAGCTTGGCGACAGCTCAAGAGACCCAGTACTTC
- - TRBJ1-5 TRBV5-1 CASSLGAGNSNQPQHF TGCGCCAGCAGCTTGGGGGCAGGCAATAGCAATCAGCCCCAGCATTTT
- few TRBJ2-1 TRBV5-1 CASSLTGSYNEQFF TGCGCCAGCAGCTTGACAGGGTCCTACAATGAGCAGTTCTTC
TRBD2 - TRBJ2-3 TRBV14 CASSPGLEDTQYF TGTGCCAGCAGCCCGGGACTAGAAGATACGCAGTATTTT
TRBD1 - TRBJ2-2 TRBV2 CASSVRGQGGGELFF TGTGCCAGCAGTGTTCGAGGACAGGGTGGCGGGGAGCTGTTTTTT
- - TRBJ2-3 TRBV30 CAWSSGVSPDTQYF TGTGCCTGGAGTTCCGGGGTATCCCCAGATACGCAGTATTTT
TRBD1 - TRBJ2-4 TRBV4-2 CASSQEAGQGANIQYF TGTGCCAGCAGCCAAGAGGCTGGACAGGGGGCCAACATTCAGTACTTC
- - TRBJ2-3 TRBV2 CASSESGRDTQYF TGTGCCAGCAGTGAATCAGGGAGGGATACGCAGTATTTT
TRBD1 - TRBJ2-3 TRBV11-3 CASSLAGTGLSDTQYF TGTGCCAGCAGCTTAGCGGGGACAGGGCTCTCAGATACGCAGTATTTT
- - TRBJ1-5 TRBV29-1 CSVLRSRGNQPQHF TGCAGCGTTCTGAGGTCGCGGGGGAATCAGCCCCAGCATTTT
- few TRBJ2-3 TRBV6-1 CASSSSLAFSDTQYF TGTGCCAGCAGCTCCTCGCTAGCTTTCTCCGATACGCAGTATTTT